What follows is one T cell receptor (beta chain) and its context. The data were produced by immunoSEQ multiplex PCR, yet TCRdb's version contains in-frame clones alone and is incomplete. The sample has 45,000 to 55,000 clones, about 93% seen once. The data belong to a study of technical replicates of blood from a few donors. What was sequenced was T cells isolated from PBMCs. This clonotype was obtained from a human donor in good health.

CDR3 protein: CASSQNRGRMNEQFF. CDR3 sequence (DNA): TGCGCCAGCAGCCAAAACAGGGGGCGCATGAATGAGCAGTTCTTC. The chain has TRBV5-1 and TRBJ2-1; 9 bases match TRBD1. V gave up 4 bases and J gave up 7 bases; unmatched junction bases: 9. CDR1 is SGHRS, CDR2 YFSETQ, per germline. The CDR3 has 15 residues.